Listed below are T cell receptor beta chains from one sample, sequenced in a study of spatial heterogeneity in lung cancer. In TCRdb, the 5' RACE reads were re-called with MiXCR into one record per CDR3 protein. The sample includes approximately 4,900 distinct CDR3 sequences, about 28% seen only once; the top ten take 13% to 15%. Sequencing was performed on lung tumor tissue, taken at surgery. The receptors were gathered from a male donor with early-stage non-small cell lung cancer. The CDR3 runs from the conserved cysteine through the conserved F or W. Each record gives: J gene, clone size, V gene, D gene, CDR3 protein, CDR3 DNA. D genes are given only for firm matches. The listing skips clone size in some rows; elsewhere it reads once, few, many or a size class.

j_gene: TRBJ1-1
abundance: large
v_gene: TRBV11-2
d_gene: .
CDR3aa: CASSFPYDPRGTEAFF
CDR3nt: TGTGCCAGCAGCTTCCCTTACGACCCCAGGGGCACTGAAGCTTTCTTT

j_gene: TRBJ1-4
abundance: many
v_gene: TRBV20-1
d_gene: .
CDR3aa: CSAGQHNEKLFF
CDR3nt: TGCAGTGCGGGGCAGCATAATGAAAAACTGTTTTTT

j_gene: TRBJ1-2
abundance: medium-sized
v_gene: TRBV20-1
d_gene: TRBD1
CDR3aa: CSAGGGDRVYGYTF
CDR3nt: TGCAGTGCGGGGGGAGGGGACAGGGTTTATGGCTACACCTTC

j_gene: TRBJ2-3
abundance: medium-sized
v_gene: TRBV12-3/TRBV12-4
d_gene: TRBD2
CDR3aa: CASSFRGGLGDTQYF
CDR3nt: TGTGCCAGCAGTTTTCGCGGGGGGCTCGGAGATACGCAGTATTTT

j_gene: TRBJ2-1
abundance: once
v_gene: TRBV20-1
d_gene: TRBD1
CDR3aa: CSARRTGELYYNEQFF
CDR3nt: TGCAGTGCTAGGCGGACAGGCGAACTTTACTACAATGAGCAGTTCTTC

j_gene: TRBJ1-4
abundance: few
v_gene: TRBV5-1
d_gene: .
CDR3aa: CASSLGWGTTNEKLFF
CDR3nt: TGCGCCAGCAGCTTAGGATGGGGGACGACTAATGAAAAACTGTTTTTT

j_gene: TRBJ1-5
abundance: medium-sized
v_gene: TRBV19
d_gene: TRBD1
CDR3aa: CASTTLGQYSNQPQHF
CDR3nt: TGTGCCAGTACCACATTGGGACAGTACAGCAATCAGCCCCAGCATTTT

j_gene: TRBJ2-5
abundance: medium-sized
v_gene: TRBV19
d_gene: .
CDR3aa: CASSIGKGLRETQYF
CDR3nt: TGTGCCAGTAGTATAGGTAAAGGGTTGCGAGAGACCCAGTACTTC

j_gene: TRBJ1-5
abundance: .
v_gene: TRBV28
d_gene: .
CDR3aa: CASSLMAPYRVRNQPQHF
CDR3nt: TGTGCCAGCAGTTTAATGGCCCCCTACAGGGTCCGCAATCAGCCCCAGCATTTT

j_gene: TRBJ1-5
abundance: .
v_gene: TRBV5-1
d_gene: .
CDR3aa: CASSLGEAGQPQHF
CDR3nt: TGCGCCAGCAGCTTGGGGGAGGCCGGCCAGCCCCAGCATTTT

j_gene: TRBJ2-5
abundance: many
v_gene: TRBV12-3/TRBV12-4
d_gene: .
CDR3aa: CASSFQGIMQETQYF
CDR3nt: TGTGCCAGCAGTTTTCAGGGGATAATGCAAGAGACCCAGTACTTC

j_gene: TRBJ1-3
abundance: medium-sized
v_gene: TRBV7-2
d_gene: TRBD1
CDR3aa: CASSLVAGGISGNTIYF
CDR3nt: TGTGCCAGCAGCTTAGTGGCAGGGGGCATCTCTGGAAACACCATATATTTT

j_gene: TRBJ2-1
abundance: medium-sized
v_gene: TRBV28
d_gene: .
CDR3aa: CASSPSGAYEQFF
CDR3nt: TGTGCCAGCAGTCCCTCGGGCGCGTATGAGCAGTTCTTC

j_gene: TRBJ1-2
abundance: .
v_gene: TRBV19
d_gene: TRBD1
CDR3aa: CASSGTGISGYTF
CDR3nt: TGTGCCAGTAGTGGGACAGGTATTTCTGGCTACACCTTC

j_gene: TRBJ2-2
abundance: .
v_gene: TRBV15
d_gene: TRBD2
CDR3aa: CATKGGLASTGELFF
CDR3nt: TGTGCCACCAAGGGAGGGCTAGCGAGCACCGGGGAGCTGTTTTTT

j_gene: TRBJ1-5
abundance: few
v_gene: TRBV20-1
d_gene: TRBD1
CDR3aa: CSANEGWTGGDQPQHF
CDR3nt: TGCAGTGCTAACGAAGGTTGGACAGGGGGCGACCAGCCCCAGCATTTT

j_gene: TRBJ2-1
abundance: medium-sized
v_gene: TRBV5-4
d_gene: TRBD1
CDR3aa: CASSLDRGNEQFF
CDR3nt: TGTGCCAGCAGCCTAGACAGGGGCAATGAGCAGTTCTTC

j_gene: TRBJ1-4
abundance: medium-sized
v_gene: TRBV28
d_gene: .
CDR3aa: CASSTGKKLFF
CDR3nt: TGTGCCAGCAGTACCGGGAAAAAACTGTTTTTT

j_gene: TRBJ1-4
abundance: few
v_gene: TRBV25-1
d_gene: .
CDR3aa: CASSPMVGTNEKLFF
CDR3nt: TGTGCCAGCAGTCCCATGGTGGGAACTAATGAAAAACTGTTTTTT

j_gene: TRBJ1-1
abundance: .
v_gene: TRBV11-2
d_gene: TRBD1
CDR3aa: CASSLGTGRTAFF
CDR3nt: TGTGCCAGCAGCCTCGGGACAGGGAGGACGGCTTTCTTT

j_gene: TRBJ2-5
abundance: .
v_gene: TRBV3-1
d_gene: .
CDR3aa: CASSQGIQETQYF
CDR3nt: TGTGCCAGCAGCCAAGGGATCCAAGAGACCCAGTACTTC

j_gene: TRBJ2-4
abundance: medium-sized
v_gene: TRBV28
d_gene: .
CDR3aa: CASSPSGFVIQYF
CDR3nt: TGTGCCAGCAGTCCCTCAGGGTTCGTCATTCAGTACTTC

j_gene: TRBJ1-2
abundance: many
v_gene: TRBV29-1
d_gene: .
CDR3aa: CSVGTPGVIHGYTF
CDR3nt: TGCAGCGTTGGGACTCCAGGCGTAATACATGGCTACACCTTC

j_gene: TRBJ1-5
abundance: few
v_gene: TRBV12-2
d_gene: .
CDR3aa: CASRLRERAHQSSNQPQHF
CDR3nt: TGTGCAAGTCGCTTAAGAGAGCGGGCCCACCAGTCTAGCAATCAGCCCCAGCATTTT

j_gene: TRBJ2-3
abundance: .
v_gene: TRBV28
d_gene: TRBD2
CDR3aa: CASSLFSGGYTDTQYF
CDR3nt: TGTGCCAGCAGTTTATTTAGCGGGGGGTACACAGATACGCAGTATTTT

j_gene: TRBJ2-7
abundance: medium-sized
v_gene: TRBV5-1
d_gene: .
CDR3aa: CASSGGGQEQYF
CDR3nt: TGCGCCAGCAGCGGAGGGGGCCAGGAGCAGTACTTC

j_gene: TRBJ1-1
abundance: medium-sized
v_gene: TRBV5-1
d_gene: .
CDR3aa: CASSLGVVSGYTEAFF
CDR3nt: TGCGCCAGCAGCTTGGGAGTCGTCTCAGGGTACACTGAAGCTTTCTTT

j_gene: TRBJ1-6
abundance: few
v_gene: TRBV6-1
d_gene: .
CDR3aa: CASSAGGSPLHF
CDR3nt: TGTGCCAGCAGTGCAGGTGGATCACCCCTCCACTTT

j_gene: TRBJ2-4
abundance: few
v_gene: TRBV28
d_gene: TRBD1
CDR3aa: CASSLGQALNIQYF
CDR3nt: TGTGCCAGCAGTTTGGGACAGGCTTTAAACATTCAGTACTTC

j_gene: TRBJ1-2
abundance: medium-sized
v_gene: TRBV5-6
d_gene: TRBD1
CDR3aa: CASSLGGQGRLYGYTF
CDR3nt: TGTGCCAGCAGCTTGGGGGGACAGGGACGTCTCTATGGCTACACCTTC

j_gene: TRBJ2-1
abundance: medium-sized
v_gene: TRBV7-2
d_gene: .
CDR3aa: CASSAPSGPAPYNEQFF
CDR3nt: TGTGCCAGCAGCGCGCCGTCGGGGCCTGCACCCTACAATGAGCAGTTCTTC

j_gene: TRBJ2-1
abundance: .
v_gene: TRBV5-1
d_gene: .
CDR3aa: CASSLALDGGEQFF
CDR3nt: TGCGCCAGCAGCTTGGCTTTGGATGGGGGTGAGCAGTTCTTC

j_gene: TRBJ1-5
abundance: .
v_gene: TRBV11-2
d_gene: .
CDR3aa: CASSPSGSNQPQHF
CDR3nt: TGTGCCAGCAGCCCCAGTGGGAGCAATCAGCCCCAGCATTTT

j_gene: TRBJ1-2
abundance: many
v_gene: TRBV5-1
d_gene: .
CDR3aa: CASSLGVERLGGYTF
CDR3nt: TGCGCCAGCAGCTTGGGAGTGGAACGGCTAGGAGGCTACACCTTC

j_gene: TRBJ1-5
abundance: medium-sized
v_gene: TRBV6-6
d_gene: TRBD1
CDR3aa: CASSYGTVSQPQHF
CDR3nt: TGTGCCAGCAGTTATGGGACAGTGAGTCAGCCCCAGCATTTT

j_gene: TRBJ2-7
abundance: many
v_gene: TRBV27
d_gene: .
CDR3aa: CASSLDPSAWAYEQYF
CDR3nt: TGTGCCAGCAGTTTAGATCCCAGCGCCTGGGCCTACGAGCAGTACTTC

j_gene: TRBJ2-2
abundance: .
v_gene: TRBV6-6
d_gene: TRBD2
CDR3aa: CASSYPPSLAGGSNTGELFF
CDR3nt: TGTGCCAGCAGTTACCCCCCTTCACTAGCGGGGGGCTCGAACACCGGGGAGCTGTTTTTT

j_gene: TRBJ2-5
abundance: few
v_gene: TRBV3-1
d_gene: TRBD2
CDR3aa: CASSPTSNRETQYF
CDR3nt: TGTGCCAGCAGTCCGACTAGCAACCGAGAGACCCAGTACTTC

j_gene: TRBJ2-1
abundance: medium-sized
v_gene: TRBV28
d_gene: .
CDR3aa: CASSGGKGVGYNEQFF
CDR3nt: TGTGCCAGCAGTGGAGGGAAGGGAGTGGGCTACAATGAGCAGTTCTTC

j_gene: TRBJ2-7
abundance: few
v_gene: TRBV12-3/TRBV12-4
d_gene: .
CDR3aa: CASSRGSYEQYF
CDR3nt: TGTGCCAGCAGCCGGGGATCCTACGAGCAGTACTTC

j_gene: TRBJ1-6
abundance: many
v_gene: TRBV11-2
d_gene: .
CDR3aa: CASSMTDGPPLHF
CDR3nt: TGTGCCAGCAGCATGACAGACGGTCCACCCCTCCACTTT

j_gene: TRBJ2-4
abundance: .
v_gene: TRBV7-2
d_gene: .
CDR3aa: CASSFDRAKNIQYF
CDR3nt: TGTGCCAGCAGCTTTGACAGGGCCAAAAACATTCAGTACTTC

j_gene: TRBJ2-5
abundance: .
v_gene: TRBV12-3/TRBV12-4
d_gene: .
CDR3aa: CASSPDRETQYF
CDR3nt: TGTGCCAGCAGCCCGGACAGAGAGACCCAGTACTTC

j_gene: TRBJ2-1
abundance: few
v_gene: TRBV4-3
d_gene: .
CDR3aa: CASSQPVDAPSSYNEQFF
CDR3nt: TGCGCCAGCAGCCAACCGGTTGATGCGCCGAGCTCCTACAATGAGCAGTTCTTC

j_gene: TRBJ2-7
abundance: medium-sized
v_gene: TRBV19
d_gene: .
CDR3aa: CASSTRQDLSEQYF
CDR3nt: TGTGCCAGTAGTACGAGACAGGACCTCAGCGAGCAGTACTTC

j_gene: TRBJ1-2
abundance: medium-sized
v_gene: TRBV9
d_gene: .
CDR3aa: CASSRGYGYTF
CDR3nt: TGTGCCAGCAGCAGGGGCTACGGCTACACCTTC

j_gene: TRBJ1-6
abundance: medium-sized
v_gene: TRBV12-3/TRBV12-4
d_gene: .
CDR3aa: CASSLIKNSPLHF
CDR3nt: TGTGCCAGCAGTTTGATTAAAAATTCACCCCTCCACTTT

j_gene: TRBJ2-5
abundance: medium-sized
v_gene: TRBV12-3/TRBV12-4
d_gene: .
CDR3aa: CATSSAETQYF
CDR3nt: TGTGCCACTAGCTCCGCGGAGACCCAGTACTTC

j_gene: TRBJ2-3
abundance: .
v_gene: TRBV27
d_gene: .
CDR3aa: CASSPQGRADTQYF
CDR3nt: TGTGCCAGCAGTCCGCAAGGCCGGGCAGATACGCAGTATTTT

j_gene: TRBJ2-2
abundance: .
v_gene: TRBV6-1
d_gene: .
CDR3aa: CASSGRIGQGNTGELFF
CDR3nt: TGTGCCAGCAGCGGGAGGATTGGACAGGGGAACACCGGGGAGCTGTTTTTT

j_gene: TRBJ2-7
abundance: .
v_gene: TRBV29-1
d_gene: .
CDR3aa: CSVGVPPYEQYF
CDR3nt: TGCAGCGTTGGGGTACCACCCTACGAGCAGTACTTC

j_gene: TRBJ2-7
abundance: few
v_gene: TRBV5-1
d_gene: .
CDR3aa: CASSPRTTEHLYEQYF
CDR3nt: TGCGCCAGCAGCCCAAGAACCACGGAACACCTCTACGAGCAGTACTTC

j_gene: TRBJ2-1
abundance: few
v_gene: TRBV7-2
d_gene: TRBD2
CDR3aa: CASSPGGKNEQFF
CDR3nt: TGTGCCAGCAGCCCGGGGGGTAAGAATGAGCAGTTCTTC

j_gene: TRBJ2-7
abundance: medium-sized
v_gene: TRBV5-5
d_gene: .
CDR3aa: CASSLGPLSYEQYF
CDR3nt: TGTGCCAGCAGCCTCGGGCCTCTCTCCTACGAGCAGTACTTC

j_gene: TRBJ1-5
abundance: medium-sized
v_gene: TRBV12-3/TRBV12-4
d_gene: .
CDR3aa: CASSLGPAQPQHF
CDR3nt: TGTGCCAGCAGTTTAGGTCCCGCTCAGCCCCAGCATTTT

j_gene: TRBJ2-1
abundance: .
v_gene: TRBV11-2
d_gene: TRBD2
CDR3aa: CASRRLAGGYNEQFF
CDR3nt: TGTGCCAGCCGCCGACTAGCGGGAGGATACAATGAGCAGTTCTTC

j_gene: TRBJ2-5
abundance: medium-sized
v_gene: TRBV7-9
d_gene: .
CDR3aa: CASSLGGGSYQETQYF
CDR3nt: TGTGCCAGCAGCTTAGGAGGGGGGAGCTACCAAGAGACCCAGTACTTC

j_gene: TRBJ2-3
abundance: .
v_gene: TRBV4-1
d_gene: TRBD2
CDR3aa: CASSSPAGVTTDTQYF
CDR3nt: TGCGCCAGCAGCTCACCCGCGGGGGTAACCACAGATACGCAGTATTTT

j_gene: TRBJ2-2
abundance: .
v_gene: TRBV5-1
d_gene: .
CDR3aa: CASSRGSAGLNTGELFF
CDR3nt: TGCGCCAGCAGCCGGGGTAGCGCCGGGTTGAACACCGGGGAGCTGTTTTTT

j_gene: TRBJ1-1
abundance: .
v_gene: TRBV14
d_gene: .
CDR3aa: CASSHARSTINTEAFF
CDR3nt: TGTGCCAGCAGCCACGCTCGGAGTACCATTAACACTGAAGCTTTCTTT